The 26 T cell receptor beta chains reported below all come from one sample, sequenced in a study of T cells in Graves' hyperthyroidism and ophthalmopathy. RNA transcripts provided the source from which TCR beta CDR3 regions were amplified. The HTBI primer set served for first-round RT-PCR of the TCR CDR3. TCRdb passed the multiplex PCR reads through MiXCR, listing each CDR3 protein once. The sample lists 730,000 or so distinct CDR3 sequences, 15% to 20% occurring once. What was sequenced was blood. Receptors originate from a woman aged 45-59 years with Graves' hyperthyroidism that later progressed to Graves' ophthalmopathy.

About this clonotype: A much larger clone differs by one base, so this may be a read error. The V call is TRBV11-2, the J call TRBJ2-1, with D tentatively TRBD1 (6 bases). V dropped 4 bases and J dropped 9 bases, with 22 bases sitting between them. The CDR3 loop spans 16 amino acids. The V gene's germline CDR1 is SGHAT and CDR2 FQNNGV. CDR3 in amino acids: CASSSRYGPLGGEQFF. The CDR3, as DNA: TGTGCCAGCAGCTCCCGATATGGACCACTAGGGGGTGAGCAGTTCTTC.

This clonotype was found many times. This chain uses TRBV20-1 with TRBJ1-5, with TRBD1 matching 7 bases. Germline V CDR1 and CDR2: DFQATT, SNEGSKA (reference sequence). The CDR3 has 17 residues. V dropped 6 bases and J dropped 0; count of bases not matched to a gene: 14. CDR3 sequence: CSAPRGTGAYSNQPQHF. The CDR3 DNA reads TGCAGTGCGCCGAGAGGAACAGGGGCGTATAGCAATCAGCCCCAGCATTTT.

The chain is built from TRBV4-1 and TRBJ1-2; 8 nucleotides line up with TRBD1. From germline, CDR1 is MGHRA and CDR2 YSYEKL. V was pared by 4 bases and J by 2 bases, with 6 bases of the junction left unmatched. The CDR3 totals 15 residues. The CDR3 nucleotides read TGCGCCAGCAGCCGCAGGACAGGGTCGAACTATGGCTACACCTTC. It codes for CASSRRTGSNYGYTF.

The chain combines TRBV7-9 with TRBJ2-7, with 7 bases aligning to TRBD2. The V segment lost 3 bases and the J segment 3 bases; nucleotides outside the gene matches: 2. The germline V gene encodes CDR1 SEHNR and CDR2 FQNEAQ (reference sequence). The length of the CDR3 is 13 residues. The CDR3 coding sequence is TGTGCCAGCAGCTTCGGGACTATCTACGAGCAGTACTTC. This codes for CASSFGTIYEQYF.

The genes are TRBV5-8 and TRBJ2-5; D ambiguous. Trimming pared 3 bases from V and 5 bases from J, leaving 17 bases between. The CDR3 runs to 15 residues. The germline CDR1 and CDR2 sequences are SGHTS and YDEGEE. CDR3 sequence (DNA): TGTGCCAGCAGCTCGGACCCTTCGGGCATGGAGACCCAGTACTTC. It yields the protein CASSSDPSGMETQYF.

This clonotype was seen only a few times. CDR3 nucleotides: TGTGCCTGGAGTGTTGGATGGGGTTCCCGTTCACCCCTCCACTTT. Its protein is CAWSVGWGSRSPLHF. The genes are TRBV30 and TRBJ1-6, with D hard to call. V shed 0 bases and J shed 9 bases, with 15 bases lying between them. The CDR3 runs to 15 residues. Germline CDR1 and CDR2: GTSNPN and SVGIG (reference sequence).

DNA for the CDR3: TGTGCCAGCAGCGTAGCGGCGGCTAGCGGAAAAGAGACCCAGTACTTC. This sequence encodes CASSVAAASGKETQYF. The J gene is TRBJ2-5, the V gene TRBV9, with 7 bases identical to TRBD2. The CDR3 totals 16 residues. Per germline, CDR1 SGDLS and CDR2 YYNGEE. Unmatched junction bases numbered 8, after V lost 0 bases and J lost 3 bases.

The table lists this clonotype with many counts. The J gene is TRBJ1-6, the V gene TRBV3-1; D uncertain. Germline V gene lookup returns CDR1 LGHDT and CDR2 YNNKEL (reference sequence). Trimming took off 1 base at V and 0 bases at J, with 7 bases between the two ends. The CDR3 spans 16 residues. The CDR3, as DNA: TGTGCCAGCAGCCAAGCAACTAGCTCCTATAATTCACCCCTCCACTTT. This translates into CASSQATSSYNSPLHF.

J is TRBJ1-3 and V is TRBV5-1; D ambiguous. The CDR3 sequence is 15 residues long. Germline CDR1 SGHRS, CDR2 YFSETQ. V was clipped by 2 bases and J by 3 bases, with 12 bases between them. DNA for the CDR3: TGCGCCAGCAGCTTCAACGGGGAATTTGGAAACACCATATATTTT. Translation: CASSFNGEFGNTIYF.

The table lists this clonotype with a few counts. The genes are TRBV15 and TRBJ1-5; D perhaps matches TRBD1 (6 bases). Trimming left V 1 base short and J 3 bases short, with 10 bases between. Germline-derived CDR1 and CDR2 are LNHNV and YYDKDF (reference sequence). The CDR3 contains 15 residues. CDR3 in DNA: TGTGCCACCAGCAGAGCCGGGACACCCAATCAGCCCCAGCATTTT. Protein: CATSRAGTPNQPQHF.

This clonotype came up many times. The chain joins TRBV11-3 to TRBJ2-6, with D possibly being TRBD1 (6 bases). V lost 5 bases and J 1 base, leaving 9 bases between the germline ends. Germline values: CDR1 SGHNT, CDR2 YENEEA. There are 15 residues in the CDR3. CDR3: CASSQRGSGANVLTF. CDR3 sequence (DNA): TGTGCCAGCAGCCAGAGGGGGTCTGGGGCCAACGTCCTGACTTTC. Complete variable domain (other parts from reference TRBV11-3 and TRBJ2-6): EAGVVQSPRYKIIEKKQPVAFWCNPISGHNTLYWYLQNLGQGPELLIRYENEEAVDDSQLPKDRFSAERLKGVDSTLKIQPAELGDSAVYLCASSQRGSGANVLTFGAGSRLTVL.

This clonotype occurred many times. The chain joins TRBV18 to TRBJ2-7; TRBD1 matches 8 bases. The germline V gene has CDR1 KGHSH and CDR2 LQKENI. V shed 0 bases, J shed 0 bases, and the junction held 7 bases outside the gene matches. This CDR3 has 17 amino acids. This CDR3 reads CASSPPPDRASSYEQYF. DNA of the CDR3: TGTGCCAGCTCACCACCACCGGACAGGGCTAGCTCCTACGAGCAGTACTTC.

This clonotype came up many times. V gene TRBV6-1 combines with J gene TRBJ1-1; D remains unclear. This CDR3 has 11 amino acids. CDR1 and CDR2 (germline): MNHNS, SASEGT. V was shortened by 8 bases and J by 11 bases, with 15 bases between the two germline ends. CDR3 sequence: CASASAVVAFF. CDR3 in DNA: TGTGCCAGCGCCAGCGCGGTTGTTGCTTTCTTT.

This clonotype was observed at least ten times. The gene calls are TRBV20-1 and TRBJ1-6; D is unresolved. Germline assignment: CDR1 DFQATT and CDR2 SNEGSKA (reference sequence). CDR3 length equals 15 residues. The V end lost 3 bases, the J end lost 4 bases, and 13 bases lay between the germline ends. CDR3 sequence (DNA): TGCAGTGCTAGTCGGGCTACAGATTATAATTCACCCCTCCACTTT. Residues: CSASRATDYNSPLHF.

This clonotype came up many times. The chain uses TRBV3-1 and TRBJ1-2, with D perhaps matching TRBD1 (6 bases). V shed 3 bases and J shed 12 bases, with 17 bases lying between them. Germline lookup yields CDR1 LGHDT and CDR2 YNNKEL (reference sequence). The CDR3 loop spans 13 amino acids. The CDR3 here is CASSQAYREADTF. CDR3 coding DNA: TGTGCCAGCAGCCAGGCTTACAGGGAAGCGGACACCTTC.

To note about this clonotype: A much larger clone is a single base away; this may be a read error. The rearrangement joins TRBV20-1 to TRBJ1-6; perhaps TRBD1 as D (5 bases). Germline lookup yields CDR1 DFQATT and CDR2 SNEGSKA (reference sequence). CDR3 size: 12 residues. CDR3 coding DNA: TGCAGTGCTAGTATGGGGGAGGAACCCCTCTACTTT. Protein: CSASMGEEPLYF.

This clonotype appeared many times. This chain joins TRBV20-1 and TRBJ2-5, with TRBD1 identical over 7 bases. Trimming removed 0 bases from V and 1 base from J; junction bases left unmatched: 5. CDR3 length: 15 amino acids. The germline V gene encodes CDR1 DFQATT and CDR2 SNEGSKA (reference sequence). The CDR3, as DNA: TGCAGTGCTAGAGATCCCAGGGACAGCCAAGAGACCCAGTACTTC. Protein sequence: CSARDPRDSQETQYF.

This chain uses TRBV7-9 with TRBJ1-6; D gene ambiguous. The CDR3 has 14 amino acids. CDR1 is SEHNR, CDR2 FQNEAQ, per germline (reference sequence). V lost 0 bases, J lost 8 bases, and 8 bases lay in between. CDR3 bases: TGTGCCAGCAGCTTAGCGTCAGCGTATTCACCCCTCCACTTT. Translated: CASSLASAYSPLHF. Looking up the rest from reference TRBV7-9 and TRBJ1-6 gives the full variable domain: DTGVSQNPRHKITKRGQNVTFRCDPISEHNRLYWYRQTLGQGPEFLTYFQNEAQLEKSRLLSDRFSAERPKGSFSTLEIQRTEQGDSAMYLCASSLASAYSPLHFGNGTRLTVT.

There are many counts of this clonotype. The CDR3 loop is CASWRESSYNEQFF. CDR3 nucleotide sequence: TGCGCCAGCTGGCGGGAGAGCTCCTACAATGAGCAGTTCTTC. The V call is TRBV5-1, the J call TRBJ2-1; 7 bases align to TRBD2. This CDR3 is 14 amino acids long. V trimming: 7 bases; J trimming: 0 bases; junction bases outside the gene matches: 4. Germline V gene lookup returns CDR1 SGHRS and CDR2 YFSETQ.

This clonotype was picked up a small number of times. The CDR3 spells CSATTVAGVYNEQFF. CDR3 coding DNA: TGCAGTGCTACGACGGTAGCGGGCGTCTACAATGAGCAGTTCTTC. The chain is built from TRBV20-1 and TRBJ2-1, with TRBD2 matching 7 bases. Germline V gene sequence: CDR1 DFQATT, CDR2 SNEGSKA (reference sequence). The V segment lost 4 bases and the J segment 3 bases; nucleotides outside the gene matches: 9. The CDR3 loop spans 15 amino acids.

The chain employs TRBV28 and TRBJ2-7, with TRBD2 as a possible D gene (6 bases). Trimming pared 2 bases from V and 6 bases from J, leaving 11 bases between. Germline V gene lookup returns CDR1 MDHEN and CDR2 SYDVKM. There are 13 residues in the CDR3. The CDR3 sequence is CASSLQAGGEQYF. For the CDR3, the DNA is TGTGCCAGCAGTTTACAAGCGGGTGGCGAGCAGTACTTC.

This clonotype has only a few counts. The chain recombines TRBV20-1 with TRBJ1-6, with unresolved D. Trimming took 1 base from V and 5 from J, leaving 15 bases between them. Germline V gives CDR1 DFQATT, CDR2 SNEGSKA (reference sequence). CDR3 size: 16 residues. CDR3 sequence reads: CSARVAWRANNSPLHF. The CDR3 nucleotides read TGCAGTGCTAGAGTAGCTTGGCGGGCTAATAATTCACCCCTCCACTTT.

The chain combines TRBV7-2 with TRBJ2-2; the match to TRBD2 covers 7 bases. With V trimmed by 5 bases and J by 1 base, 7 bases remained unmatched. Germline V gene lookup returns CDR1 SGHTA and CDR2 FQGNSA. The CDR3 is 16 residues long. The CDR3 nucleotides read TGTGCCAGCAGCGCCGGTAGCGGGTGGAACACCGGGGAGCTGTTTTTT. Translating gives CASSAGSGWNTGELFF.

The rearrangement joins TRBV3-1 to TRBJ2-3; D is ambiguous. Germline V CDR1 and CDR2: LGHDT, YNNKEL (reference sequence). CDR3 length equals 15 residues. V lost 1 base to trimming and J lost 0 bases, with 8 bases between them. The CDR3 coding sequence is TGTGCCAGCAGCCAAGCGGCAGCCAGCACAGATACGCAGTATTTT. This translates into CASSQAAASTDTQYF.

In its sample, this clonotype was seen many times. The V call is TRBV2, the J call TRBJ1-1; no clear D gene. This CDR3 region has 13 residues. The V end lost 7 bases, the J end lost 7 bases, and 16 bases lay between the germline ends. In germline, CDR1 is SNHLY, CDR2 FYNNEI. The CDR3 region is CASTPARGGEAFF. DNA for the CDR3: TGTGCCAGCACTCCTGCTCGAGGCGGTGAAGCTTTCTTT.

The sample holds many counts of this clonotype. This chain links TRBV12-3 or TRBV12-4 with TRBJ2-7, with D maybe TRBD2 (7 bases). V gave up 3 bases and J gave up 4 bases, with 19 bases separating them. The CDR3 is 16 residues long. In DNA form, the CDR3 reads TGTGCCAGCAGTTTCCACCCAGAGGCGGGGGCATACGAGCAGTACTTC. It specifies CASSFHPEAGAYEQYF.